The next 20 T cell receptor beta chains were all read from a single sample in a study of CD8+CD57+ T cells in acquired aplastic anemia. Genomic DNA provided the template from which TCR beta VDJ and CDR3 profiles were obtained. MiXCR, run by TCRdb on the reads, gives a single entry per CDR3 protein. The repertoire has about 240,000 distinct CDR3 sequences, 40% to 50% of them found once; the top ten carry less than 9%. Patients who underwent sequencing had shown CD8+CD57+ cell expansion by flow cytometry. The sequenced sample was sorted CD4+, CD8+, or CD8+CD57+ T cells (not recorded which) from PBMCs. These receptors all come from a human donor with aplastic anemia.

V usage is TRBV7-3 and J usage is TRBJ2-7; possible D gene TRBD2, 6 bases. The CDR3 has 14 amino acids. Germline CDR1 and CDR2: SGHTA and FQGTGA. The germline V and J ends were trimmed by 5 bases and 3 bases, with 14 bases remaining between them. CDR3: CASSATGSGYEQYF. In nucleotides, the CDR3 is TGTGCCAGCAGCGCAACGGGTAGCGGCTACGAGCAGTACTTC.

This chain links TRBV7-3 with TRBJ2-3, with 9 nucleotides matching TRBD2. The CDR3 consists of 16 residues. CDR1 is SGHTA and CDR2 is FQGTGA in the germline V gene. V lost 5 bases and J lost 11; bases outside the gene matches: 17. The CDR3 nucleotides read TGTGCCAGCAGCCGTCACCTAGCGGGGCTTTACAATGAGCAGTATTTT. It specifies CASSRHLAGLYNEQYF.

The chain carries TRBV12-3 or TRBV12-4 and TRBJ2-3; the match to TRBD2 covers 7 bases. With 6 bases clipped from V and 5 bases from J, the junction kept 5 bases outside the gene matches. The CDR3 has 13 amino acids. CDR3 DNA: TGTGCCAGCAGCGTAGCGGGTGGAGATACGCAGTATTTT. Amino acid sequence: CASSVAGGDTQYF.

Ten or more counts support this clonotype. This rearrangement joins TRBV5-1 to TRBJ2-3; TRBD2 is a possible D gene (7 bases). Trimming removed 4 bases at V and 3 bases at J, with 15 bases between. CDR3 length: 15 amino acids. CDR1 and CDR2 from the germline V gene are SGHRS and YFSETQ. This CDR3 reads CASSLGGGRTDTQYF. The DNA of the CDR3 is TGCGCCAGCAGCCTAGGGGGGGGCCGGACAGATACGCAGTATTTT.

The gene calls are TRBV2 and TRBJ1-2; D gene unclear. The V gene's germline CDR1 is SNHLY and CDR2 FYNNEI. The CDR3 has 16 amino acids. V lost 6 bases and J 0 bases, leaving 17 bases between the germline ends. This chain's CDR3 is CASSLVWQPSNYGYTF. CDR3 in DNA: TGTGCCAGCAGCTTGGTCTGGCAGCCTTCTAACTATGGCTACACCTTC.

This clonotype has at least ten counts. The rearrangement joins TRBV20-1 to TRBJ2-1; 9 bases are shared with TRBD2. The CDR3 covers 16 residues. Germline V CDR1 and CDR2: DFQATT, SNEGSKA (reference sequence). The V and J ends lost 0 bases and 2 bases, in that order; junction bases with no gene match: 5. The CDR3 nucleotides read TGCAGTGCTAGAGATCTCCGGACTAGCGCCTACAATGAGCAGTTCTTC. This codes for CSARDLRTSAYNEQFF.

The table lists this clonotype with many counts. This rearrangement joins TRBV29-1 to TRBJ1-1; no reliable D call. This CDR3 spans 10 amino acids. V dropped 4 bases and J dropped 5 bases, with 5 bases sitting between them. Germline V CDR1 and CDR2: SQVTM, ANQGSEA. In DNA, the CDR3 is TGCAGCGTTGTTTGGACTGAAGCTTTCTTT. It specifies CSVVWTEAFF.

The genes are TRBV20-1 and TRBJ1-2; 10 nucleotides match TRBD1. From germline, CDR1 is DFQATT and CDR2 SNEGSKA (reference sequence). After removal of 1 base from V and 3 bases from J, the junction contained 2 bases not matched to a gene. The CDR3 is 14 amino acids. The CDR3 region is CSARADRGDYGYTF. CDR3 DNA sequence: TGCAGTGCTAGAGCGGACAGGGGGGACTATGGCTACACCTTC.

This clonotype was found once. This chain uses TRBV9 with TRBJ2-2; D perhaps matches TRBD1 (6 bases). This CDR3 comprises 17 residues. The V gene's germline CDR1 is SGDLS and CDR2 YYNGEE. V dropped 0 bases and J dropped 5 bases, with 17 bases sitting between them. For the CDR3, the DNA is TGTGCCAGCAGCGTAGTTCAGGGGCTCAGCTCAACCGGGGAGCTGTTTTTT. This gives the protein CASSVVQGLSSTGELFF.

Ten or more counts support this clonotype. The chain has TRBV6-2 or TRBV6-3 and TRBJ1-4, with D perhaps matching TRBD1 (6 bases). Between the trimmed V and J ends, which lost 3 bases and 7 bases, there was a span of 18 bases. The germline V gene encodes CDR1 MNHEY and CDR2 SVGEGT. The CDR3 is 16 amino acids. This chain's CDR3 is CASSYYGQPTREKLFF. In DNA form, the CDR3 reads TGTGCCAGCAGTTATTATGGACAGCCTACGCGTGAAAAACTGTTTTTT.

V gene TRBV2 combines with J gene TRBJ1-1; TRBD1 is a possible D gene (5 bases). V dropped 5 bases and J dropped 6 bases, with 10 bases sitting between them. The CDR3 has 12 amino acids. Germline V gives CDR1 SNHLY, CDR2 FYNNEI. CDR3 nucleotides: TGTGCCAGCAGTACGGTGGGGGCTGAAGCTTTCTTT. Translation: CASSTVGAEAFF.

This clonotype was counted ten times or more. V is TRBV12-3 or TRBV12-4 and J is TRBJ1-2; the D is unclear. The CDR3 length is 12 residues. V lost 3 bases and J 1 base, leaving 3 bases between the germline ends. The DNA for the CDR3 is TGTGCCAGCAGTTTTCGTAACTATGGCTACACCTTC. Translated, it gives CASSFRNYGYTF.

This chain's CDR3 is CASSYGGGPYNEQFF. The CDR3 nucleotides read TGTGCCAGCAGTTACGGCGGGGGTCCCTACAATGAGCAGTTCTTC. The J gene is TRBJ2-1, the V gene TRBV6-5; 7 positions agree with TRBD2. V dropped 2 bases and J dropped 2; count of bases not matched to a gene: 3. The CDR3 runs to 15 residues. Germline V gene data show CDR1 as MNHEY and CDR2 as SVGAGI.

The J gene is TRBJ2-7, the V gene TRBV7-8, with TRBD2 matching over 10 bases. There are 17 residues in the CDR3. V gave up 5 bases and J gave up 3 bases; unmatched junction bases: 13. Germline assignment: CDR1 SGHVS and CDR2 FQNEAQ. In DNA, the CDR3 is TGTGCCAGCAGCCAAGAACGGCTAGCGGGAGTGGTCTACGAGCAGTACTTC. It specifies CASSQERLAGVVYEQYF. Filled out from reference TRBV7-8 and TRBJ2-7, the complete variable domain reads GAGVSQSPRYKVAKRGQDVALRCDPISGHVSLFWYQQALGQGPEFLTYFQNEAQLDKSGLPSDRFFAERPEGSVSTLKIQRTQQEDSAVYLCASSQERLAGVVYEQYFGPGTRLTVT.

Concerning this clonotype itself: Being one base from a much bigger clone, this may be a read error. The chain carries TRBV20-1 and TRBJ2-3; 7 positions agree with TRBD2. This CDR3 region has 15 residues. The ends lost 2 bases at V and 8 bases at J; junction bases unmatched: 13. From germline, CDR1 is DFQATT and CDR2 SNEGSKA (reference sequence). CDR3 residues: CSARPRAPAGVTQYF. CDR3 nucleotides: TGCAGTGCTAGACCTCGCGCCCCCGCGGGGGTTACGCAGTATTTT.

J is TRBJ1-1 and V is TRBV20-1; tentative D call: TRBD1 (6 bases). Germline V gives CDR1 DFQATT, CDR2 SNEGSKA (reference sequence). This CDR3 contains 14 residues. Trimming shortened V by 1 base and J by 0 bases, and 9 bases separated the two germline ends. As DNA, the CDR3 is TGCAGTGCTAGAGGAGGGGGGGTGAACACTGAAGCTTTCTTT. Its protein product is CSARGGGVNTEAFF.

V usage is TRBV10-2 and J usage is TRBJ1-2; 9 bases are shared with TRBD1. Per germline, CDR1 WSHSY and CDR2 SAAADI. The CDR3 spans 13 residues. Trimming removed 7 bases from V and 7 bases from J; junction bases left unmatched: 7. The CDR3 DNA reads as TGCGCCAGCAACTTCGACAGGGGGGTTGGCTACACCTTC. Residues: CASNFDRGVGYTF.

A single count supports this clonotype. The chain joins TRBV19 to TRBJ1-1; D gene ambiguous. With 4 bases removed from V and 3 bases from J, the gap between germline ends came to 12 bases. CDR1 is LNHDA, CDR2 SQIVND, per germline (reference sequence). CDR3 length equals 14 residues. This chain's CDR3 is CASSKADDHTEAFF. The CDR3 region has the DNA TGTGCCAGTAGTAAGGCCGATGATCACACTGAAGCTTTCTTT.

The J gene is TRBJ2-5, the V gene TRBV7-3; TRBD2 aligns across 8 bases. CDR1 SGHTA and CDR2 FQGTGA come from the germline V gene. V lost 5 bases, J lost 4 bases, and 9 bases stayed unmatched. This CDR3 region has 15 residues. CDR3 in amino acids: CASSPGPRGGETQYF. In DNA form, the CDR3 reads TGTGCCAGCAGCCCAGGACCCCGGGGGGGAGAGACCCAGTACTTC.

This clonotype was recorded many times. The rearrangement joins TRBV4-1 to TRBJ2-7, with 9 bases aligning to TRBD1. Per germline, CDR1 MGHRA and CDR2 YSYEKL. The CDR3 has 16 residues. Losses at the gene ends were 3 bases for V and 2 bases for J; bases not matched to a gene: 8. CDR3 sequence reads: CASSQAGTGTTYEQYF. The CDR3 nucleotides read TGCGCCAGCAGCCAGGCCGGGACAGGGACTACCTACGAGCAGTACTTC.